One sample yielded the 8 T cell receptor beta chains listed below, sequenced in a study of Ad26.COV2.S vaccination and SARS-CoV-2 variants. Treatment: over 15 received Ad26.COV2.S at low or high dose, single or two shots; a few received placebo; per-sample allocation not given. Samples were taken on day 63 after the first vaccine or placebo injection. The assay was immunoSEQ multiplex PCR, and TCRdb's table has in-frame clones only and misses some. Of about 350,000 clones in the sample, less than 90% were seen once. The sequenced sample was peripheral blood, obtained in a trial of Ad26.COV2.S vaccine versus placebo. Receptors originate from a person between 18 and 65 years old who received the Ad26.COV2.S COVID-19 vaccine or a placebo.

The chain recombines TRBV6-5 with TRBJ2-5; the D is unclear. Germline V gives CDR1 MNHEY, CDR2 SVGAGI. V lost 4 bases and J lost 11, with 11 bases in between. CDR3 size: 11 residues. CDR3 protein: CASSSPSLQYF. CDR3 sequence (DNA): TGTGCCAGCAGTTCCCCGAGCCTACAGTACTTC.

This chain uses TRBV3-1 (or the pseudogene TRBV3-2) with TRBJ2-1; D unclear. V was trimmed by 4 bases and J by 5 bases, leaving 12 bases between them. The length of the CDR3 is 14 residues. The germline V gene has CDR1 LGHDT and CDR2 YNNKEL (reference sequence). This chain's CDR3 is CASSPSSGHNEQFF. The CDR3 DNA reads as TGTGCCAGCAGCCCAAGTTCTGGGCACAATGAGCAGTTCTTC.

This clone was counted a single time. The CDR3 bases are TGTGCCAGCAGTCCCCCGGATAGCAATCAGCCCCAGCATTTT. The encoded protein is CASSPPDSNQPQHF. The chain uses TRBV28 and TRBJ1-5, with D unresolved. Trimming left V 5 bases short and J 0 bases short, with 8 bases between. Germline CDR1 and CDR2: MDHEN and SYDVKM. The CDR3 extends over 14 amino acids.

This clone was detected once. The chain combines TRBV27 with TRBJ1-4, with D unresolved. Trimming took 7 bases from V and 4 from J, leaving 16 bases between them. The CDR3 extends over 15 amino acids. Germline lookup yields CDR1 MNHEY and CDR2 SMNVEV (reference sequence). The CDR3 loop is CASTSTGWGNEKLFF. The CDR3 region has the DNA TGTGCCAGCACCAGCACGGGGTGGGGTAATGAAAAACTGTTTTTT.

V is TRBV7-2 and J is TRBJ2-2; TRBD1 or TRBD2 may be the D gene (6 bases each). V lost 8 bases, J lost 8 bases, and 21 bases lay in between. Germline lookup yields CDR1 SGHTA and CDR2 FQGNSA. CDR3 size: 15 residues. CDR3 sequence: CASPQTGGPSGELFF. The CDR3 DNA reads TGTGCCAGCCCCCAGACCGGGGGCCCCTCTGGGGAGCTGTTTTTT. The complete variable domain, with remaining parts taken from reference TRBV7-2 and TRBJ2-2, reads GAGVSQSPSNKVTEKGKDVELRCDPISGHTALYWYRQSLGQGLEFLIYFQGNSAPDKSGLPSDRFSAERTGGSVSTLTIQRTQQEDSAVYLCASPQTGGPSGELFFGEGSRLTVL.

The rearrangement links TRBV11-2 to TRBJ1-2; D not resolved. Trimming stripped 2 bases from V and 4 bases from J, with 17 bases between. Germline-derived CDR1 and CDR2 are SGHAT and FQNNGV. The CDR3 totals 16 residues. CDR3 region: CASSLSGRPSLYGYTF. CDR3 sequence (DNA): TGTGCCAGCAGCTTATCCGGCAGGCCCTCACTCTATGGCTACACCTTC.

V gene TRBV7-8 combines with J gene TRBJ2-7; 8 nucleotides line up with TRBD1. The CDR3 loop spans 13 amino acids. V lost 5 bases, J lost 3 bases, and 3 bases stayed unmatched. CDR1 and CDR2 from the germline V gene are SGHVS and FQNEAQ. The chain's CDR3 is CASSPDRGYEQYF. Written as DNA, the CDR3 is TGTGCCAGCAGCCCCGACAGGGGCTACGAGCAGTACTTC.

This chain links TRBV28 with TRBJ2-7; TRBD1 is a possible D gene (5 bases). From germline, CDR1 is MDHEN and CDR2 SYDVKM. The ends were cut back, 6 bases at V and 0 bases at J, with 12 bases in the middle. The CDR3 is made up of 14 amino acids. The chain's CDR3 is CASRTASSSYEQYF. In DNA, the CDR3 is TGTGCCAGCAGGACAGCCAGTAGCTCCTACGAGCAGTACTTC. Drawing the rest from reference TRBV28 and TRBJ2-7, the complete variable domain is DVKVTQSSRYLVKRTGEKVFLECVQDMDHENMFWYRQDPGLGLRLIYFSYDVKMKEKGDIPEGYSVSREKKERFSLILESASTNQTSMYLCASRTASSSYEQYFGPGTRLTVT.